The clone carrying this T cell receptor (beta chain) is medium-sized (0.01 to 0.1%). No antigen is known for it. These data are taken from a study of T cell responses to AZD1222 COVID-19 vaccine. Broader study findings: The study found Spike-specific TCR breadth and depth rose after two AZD1222 doses.

Clones were sequenced by immunoSEQ multiplex PCR, and TCRdb holds only the in-frame ones, with some missing. The sample contains about 60,000 clones, 65% to 90% of which appear only once. This specimen was peripheral blood, taken on day 0 of AZD1222 vaccination. This sequence originates from an adult in good health.

DNA for the CDR3: TGTGCCAGCAGTAAGACGGTTTCTGGAAACACCATATATTTT. Its protein is CASSKTVSGNTIYF. The gene calls are TRBV6-5 and TRBJ1-3, with unresolved D. Between the trimmed V and J ends, which lost 5 bases and 1 base, there was a span of 9 bases. There are 14 residues in the CDR3. CDR1 MNHEY and CDR2 SVGAGI come from the germline V gene.